The 16 T cell receptor beta chains given below trace back to one sample, sequenced in a study of regulatory T cells in long-lasting Graves disease. For TCR beta, libraries came from iRepertoire HTBI primers and Arm-PCR of CDR3 regions. TCRdb ran MiXCR on the multiplex PCR reads and lists one entry per CDR3 protein. The data show about 240,000 distinct CDR3 sequences, around 20% seen once. Sample time point: newly diagnosed GD, antithyroid drugs for less than 3 months. PBMC-derived RNA was used for the TCR library. The sequences come from peripheral blood mononuclear cells (PBMCs), collected at new diagnosis, from a patient treated with antithyroid drugs. These receptors all come from a female donor with Graves disease.

On this clonotype itself: A much larger clone is a single base away; this may be a read error. The chain employs TRBV10-3 and TRBJ2-7; 7 nucleotides match TRBD2. Germline V gene sequence: CDR1 ENHRY, CDR2 SYGVKD. This CDR3 has 13 residues. Trimming at V came to 5 bases and at J to 5 bases, leaving 6 bases not matched to a gene. CDR3 in amino acids: CAISYRRGDEQYF. In DNA form, the CDR3 reads TGTGCCATCAGTTACAGACGGGGGGACGAGCAGTACTTC.

Turning to this clonotype: A far larger clone is one base from this, pointing to a likely read error. This chain connects TRBV28 to TRBJ2-5; 11 positions match TRBD2. The V gene end was trimmed by 5 bases and the J gene end by 11 bases; junction bases not matched to a gene: 19. CDR1 MDHEN and CDR2 SYDVKM come from the germline V gene. The CDR3 covers 17 residues. The CDR3 DNA reads TGTGCCAGCAGTCAAGGTCGACTAGCGGGATTTGACAATGAGCAGTACTTC. Its translation is CASSQGRLAGFDNEQYF.

There are many counts of this clonotype. The chain couples TRBV30 to TRBJ2-7, with D possibly being TRBD1 (6 bases). Germline V lookup: CDR1 GTSNPN, CDR2 SVGIG (reference sequence). The CDR3 totals 15 residues. Trimming took off 2 bases at V and 1 base at J, with 15 bases between the two ends. This CDR3 is CAWSPLAGVSYEQYF. The CDR3 nucleotides read TGTGCCTGGAGTCCGTTGGCAGGGGTGTCCTACGAGCAGTACTTC.

CDR3 loop: CSARQGVYQPQHF. CDR3 coding DNA: TGCAGTGCCAGACAGGGGGTTTATCAGCCCCAGCATTTT. This chain connects TRBV20-1 to TRBJ1-5, with 9 bases aligning to TRBD1. Germline CDR1 DFQATT, CDR2 SNEGSKA (reference sequence). Trimming took 6 bases from V and 5 from J; bases not matched to a gene: 5. The CDR3 consists of 13 residues.

Notes on this clonotype: As the CDR3 is not closed by the conserved phenylalanine or tryptophan, this likely results from a read error. This chain joins TRBV11-2 and TRBJ2-3; D uncertain. The CDR3 totals 11 residues. V lost 8 bases, J lost 4 bases, and 7 bases lay in between. Germline V CDR1 and CDR2: SGHAT, FQNNGV. CDR3 bases: TGTGCCAGCCGCCACTCAGATACGCAGTATCTT. Amino acids: CASRHSDTQYL.

Notes on this clonotype: A much larger clone differs from this one at a single base, so this may be a read error. The rearrangement joins TRBV14 to TRBJ2-7; unclear D gene. V lost 1 base and J 2 bases, leaving 9 bases between the germline ends. This CDR3 is built from 14 residues. Germline V gene data show CDR1 as SGHDN and CDR2 as FVKESK. CDR3 in amino acids: CASSQVEDTYEQYF. CDR3 sequence (DNA): TGTGCCAGCAGCCAAGTAGAGGATACCTACGAGCAGTACTTC.

This clonotype was picked up many times. The genes are TRBV6-1 and TRBJ2-7; D possibly corresponds to TRBD1 (7 bases). Germline values: CDR1 MNHNS, CDR2 SASEGT. This CDR3 is built from 14 residues. The V gene lost 4 bases and the J gene lost 5 bases, with 15 bases spanning the gap. The CDR3 loop reads CASSAQGGWNEQYF. CDR3 DNA sequence: TGTGCCAGCAGTGCTCAGGGGGGATGGAACGAGCAGTACTTC.

This chain joins TRBV9 and TRBJ2-5, with D unresolved. V lost 1 base to trimming and J lost 1 base, with 8 bases between them. Germline lookup yields CDR1 SGDLS and CDR2 YYNGEE. The CDR3 spans 14 residues. The CDR3 loop is CASSVRPTQETQYF. The CDR3 DNA reads TGTGCCAGCAGCGTAAGGCCTACCCAAGAGACCCAGTACTTC. The full variable domain, with the rest looked up from reference TRBV9 and TRBJ2-5, is DSGVTQTPKHLITATGQRVTLRCSPRSGDLSVYWYQQSLDQGLQFLIQYYNGEERAKGNILERFSAQQFPDLHSELNLSSLELGDSALYFCASSVRPTQETQYFGPGTRLLVL.

This clonotype has a handful of counts. The chain carries TRBV14 and TRBJ1-1; D possibly corresponds to TRBD1 (6 bases). The germline V and J ends were trimmed by 4 bases and 10 bases, with 16 bases remaining between them. The CDR3 extends over 13 amino acids. The germline gives CDR1 SGHDN, CDR2 FVKESK. DNA for the CDR3: TGTGCCAGCAGCCGACTGACCCAGGGGAGAGCTTTCTTT. It is translated as CASSRLTQGRAFF.

This clonotype has only a few counts. The chain employs TRBV20-1 and TRBJ2-4; TRBD2 agrees at 11 bases. Germline loops: CDR1 DFQATT, CDR2 SNEGSKA (reference sequence). J lost 1 base, V lost 0 bases, and 5 bases had no gene match. This CDR3 is 17 amino acids long. CDR3 residues: CSARERLAGFAKNIQYF. CDR3 in DNA: TGCAGTGCTAGAGAAAGACTAGCGGGATTTGCCAAAAACATTCAGTACTTC.

This clonotype was seen repeatedly, ten times or more. This chain joins TRBV19 and TRBJ2-6, with a possible D match to TRBD1 (6 bases). V was clipped by 5 bases and J by 0 bases, with 11 bases between them. The CDR3 contains 16 residues. The germline CDR1 and CDR2 sequences are LNHDA and SQIVND (reference sequence). CDR3 sequence: CASSVHRASGANVLTF. The CDR3 DNA follows: TGTGCCAGTAGTGTCCACAGGGCCTCTGGGGCCAACGTCCTGACTTTC.

Many counts were recorded for this clonotype. This chain uses TRBV5-6 with TRBJ2-5; no firm D call. Trimming took 2 bases from V and 4 from J, leaving 15 bases between them. The CDR3 spans 15 residues. Per germline, CDR1 SGHDT and CDR2 YYEEEE. The CDR3 nucleotides read TGTGCCAGCAGCTTTCTAATCAGCGCTGGAGAGACCCAGTACTTC. Protein product: CASSFLISAGETQYF.

This clonotype was counted only a few times. The chain carries TRBV20-1 and TRBJ2-3; D tentatively fits TRBD1 or TRBD2 (6 bases each). The CDR3 has 14 amino acids. Germline values: CDR1 DFQATT, CDR2 SNEGSKA (reference sequence). Trimming took 6 bases from V and 2 from J, leaving 15 bases between them. In DNA, the CDR3 is TGCAGTGCGCAACGGGGGCGGACCACAGATACGCAGTATTTT. This encodes CSAQRGRTTDTQYF.

In the case of this clonotype: This could be a read error, since a much larger clone is one nucleotide away. V is TRBV18 and J is TRBJ1-5; tentative D call: TRBD1 (5 bases). V lost 8 bases and J lost 1, with 18 bases in between. The CDR3 length is 16 residues. The germline V gene encodes CDR1 KGHSH and CDR2 LQKENI. CDR3 coding DNA: TGTGCCAGCGCACTCCGGGACGGGGGAAGCAATCAGCCCCAGCATTTT. Its protein is CASALRDGGSNQPQHF.

This clonotype was picked up many times. This chain connects TRBV7-2 to TRBJ1-5; 8 positions match TRBD1. The junction had 5 bases not matched to a gene; V was cut back by 0 bases and J by 1 base. The CDR3 spans 17 residues. The germline CDR1 and CDR2 sequences are SGHTA and FQGNSA. CDR3 bases: TGTGCCAGCAGCTTAGCTTCAGGGGGCGGAAGCAATCAGCCCCAGCATTTT. It specifies CASSLASGGGSNQPQHF.

J is TRBJ2-7 and V is TRBV7-3; 12 bases align to TRBD2. The V segment lost 5 bases and the J segment 4 bases; nucleotides outside the gene matches: 6. This CDR3 contains 15 residues. In germline, CDR1 is SGHTA, CDR2 FQGTGA. CDR3 DNA sequence: TGTGCCAGCAGCAAACTAGCGGGGGGACCATACGAGCAGTACTTC. Residues: CASSKLAGGPYEQYF.